The next 24 T cell receptor beta chains were all read from a single sample in a study of shared clonotypes between healthy human individuals. TCRdb's copy holds only in-frame clones and misses some; the assay was immunoSEQ multiplex PCR. The table has about 730,000 clones, 72% seen once; the top ten hold more than 1.5%. Source material: memory CD4+ T cells sorted from blood. The sample's subset: CD45RA-negative fraction. The receptors shown here come from a woman younger than 45 in good health.

The rearrangement joins TRBV27 to TRBJ1-4, with D perhaps matching TRBD1 (6 bases). V gave up 6 bases and J gave up 1 base, with 12 bases separating them. This CDR3 spans 15 amino acids. Germline assignment: CDR1 MNHEY and CDR2 SMNVEV (reference sequence). The CDR3 sequence is CASSLQGLTNEKLFF. CDR3 bases: TGTGCCAGCAGCCTCCAGGGGCTAACTAATGAAAAACTGTTTTTT.

The chain uses TRBV7-2 and TRBJ1-2; 8 nucleotides line up with TRBD1. The V gene end was trimmed by 6 bases and the J gene end by 8 bases; junction bases not matched to a gene: 14. There are 15 residues in the CDR3. Germline lookup yields CDR1 SGHTA and CDR2 FQGNSA. The CDR3 here is CASSPYRGERLGYTF. Here the CDR3 DNA reads TGTGCCAGCAGTCCCTACAGGGGGGAGAGGCTGGGCTACACCTTC.

The V and J genes are TRBV27 and TRBJ1-5; D is perhaps TRBD1 (5 bases). The CDR3 has 14 residues. The germline CDR1 and CDR2 sequences are MNHEY and SMNVEV (reference sequence). With 4 bases removed from V and 1 base from J, the gap between germline ends came to 8 bases. CDR3 region: CASSWGGSNQPQHF. Written as DNA, the CDR3 is TGTGCCAGCAGTTGGGGGGGGAGCAATCAGCCCCAGCATTTT.

The rearrangement links TRBV11-2 to TRBJ2-7; D may be TRBD1 (5 bases). The CDR3 loop spans 12 amino acids. V lost 0 bases and J 5 bases, leaving 5 bases between the germline ends. Germline assignment: CDR1 SGHAT and CDR2 FQNNGV. CDR3 in DNA: TGTGCCAGCAGCTTAGACAGGGACGAGCAGTACTTC. Protein: CASSLDRDEQYF.

V and J are TRBV10-3 and TRBJ2-5; 7 bases line up with TRBD1. CDR1 is ENHRY and CDR2 is SYGVKD in the germline V gene. V dropped 8 bases and J dropped 2; count of bases not matched to a gene: 8. This CDR3 spans 14 amino acids. The CDR3 is CAISTGQSQETQYF. The CDR3 DNA reads TGTGCCATCTCCACGGGACAGAGTCAAGAGACCCAGTACTTC.

The rearrangement links TRBV4-2 to TRBJ2-2; 12 bases align to TRBD2. Germline assignment: CDR1 LGHNA and CDR2 YNFKEQ. Unmatched junction bases numbered 4, after V lost 5 bases and J lost 3 bases. The CDR3 totals 16 residues. The CDR3, as DNA: TGTGCCAGCAGCTTGGGACTAGCGGGTTACACCGGGGAGCTGTTTTTT. It yields the protein CASSLGLAGYTGELFF.

In this sample, this clone turned up a few times. The chain employs TRBV4-2 and TRBJ1-1; possibly TRBD1 for D (5 bases). Germline V gene lookup returns CDR1 LGHNA and CDR2 YNFKEQ. The CDR3 runs 15 residues. Trimming cost V 4 bases and J 4 bases, with 16 bases left between them. In nucleotides, the CDR3 is TGTGCCAGCAGCCTGCAGGGCGCCGGGGGCACTGAAGCTTTCTTT. It yields the protein CASSLQGAGGTEAFF.

This chain uses TRBV28 with TRBJ2-7; 13 bases match TRBD2. The CDR3 loop spans 16 amino acids. V lost 5 bases and J lost 5; bases outside the gene matches: 9. Germline V lookup: CDR1 MDHEN, CDR2 SYDVKM. This chain's CDR3 is CASSTGWGLAGNEQYF. The CDR3 DNA follows: TGTGCCAGCAGTACGGGGTGGGGACTAGCGGGAAACGAGCAGTACTTC.

This clone was found a few times. The chain has TRBV5-1 and TRBJ2-5; TRBD2 is a possible D gene (6 bases). The germline V and J ends were trimmed by 4 bases and 2 bases, with 15 bases remaining between them. Germline V gene data show CDR1 as SGHRS and CDR2 as YFSETQ. The CDR3 contains 15 residues. CDR3 region: CASSPTGRAQETQYF. The CDR3 DNA reads TGCGCCAGCAGCCCGACCGGGAGAGCACAAGAGACCCAGTACTTC. The variable domain in full, completed from reference TRBV5-1 and TRBJ2-5, reads KAGVTQTPRYLIKTRGQQVTLSCSPISGHRSVSWYQQTPGQGLQFLFEYFSETQRNKGNFPGRFSGRQFSNSRSEMNVSTLELGDSALYLCASSPTGRAQETQYFGPGTRLLVL.

In its sample, this clone was seen once. V gene TRBV11-2 combines with J gene TRBJ2-2, with 7 nucleotides matching TRBD1. Trimming removed 6 bases from V and 0 bases from J; junction bases left unmatched: 10. The germline V gene has CDR1 SGHAT and CDR2 FQNNGV. The length of the CDR3 is 17 residues. The CDR3 DNA is TGTGCCAGCAGTTGGGTTTTCGGGACAGCGAACACCGGGGAGCTGTTTTTT. It encodes CASSWVFGTANTGELFF.

The chain carries TRBV28 and TRBJ1-3, with D possibly matching TRBD1 (5 bases). Between the trimmed V and J ends, which lost 2 bases and 4 bases, there was a span of 12 bases. There are 15 residues in the CDR3. Germline CDR1 reads MDHEN; CDR2 reads SYDVKM. CDR3 region: CASSLRPTVGNTIYF. The CDR3, as DNA: TGTGCCAGCAGTTTACGACCGACAGTCGGAAACACCATATATTTT.

The chain couples TRBV11-2 to TRBJ2-7, with 8 bases lining up with TRBD1. V dropped 5 bases and J dropped 3; count of bases not matched to a gene: 6. Germline loops: CDR1 SGHAT, CDR2 FQNNGV. This CDR3 contains 14 residues. CDR3 coding DNA: TGTGCCAGCAGCACCCAGGGGGCGGTCTACGAGCAGTACTTC. Protein product: CASSTQGAVYEQYF.

The rearrangement joins TRBV7-3 to TRBJ2-7; TRBD2 matches at 11 bases. Germline V CDR1 and CDR2: SGHTA, FQGTGA. The CDR3 runs to 14 residues. J gave up 2 bases and V 5 bases, and 2 bases lay outside the gene matches. As DNA, the CDR3 is TGTGCCAGCAGCACTAGCGGGAGTGCCTACGAGCAGTACTTC. Encoded protein: CASSTSGSAYEQYF.

This chain connects TRBV6-5 to TRBJ1-5; D perhaps matches TRBD1 (5 bases). This CDR3 spans 14 amino acids. Trimming cost V 4 bases and J 6 bases, with 13 bases left between them. Per germline, CDR1 MNHEY and CDR2 SVGAGI. The CDR3 DNA reads as TGTGCCAGCAGTTTCTCCGGGGGGGGTCAGCCCCAGCATTTT. Its protein product is CASSFSGGGQPQHF.

V gene TRBV28 combines with J gene TRBJ1-5, with D perhaps matching TRBD1 (6 bases). CDR1 is MDHEN and CDR2 is SYDVKM in the germline V gene. The CDR3 sequence is 13 residues long. V was cut by 6 bases and J by 4 bases, with 10 bases left in between. CDR3 nucleotide sequence: TGTGCCAGCAGGGGGACAATGAATCAGCCCCAGCATTTT. This codes for CASRGTMNQPQHF.

The chain employs TRBV2 and TRBJ1-5; TRBD1 might be the D (6 bases). The germline CDR1 and CDR2 sequences are SNHLY and FYNNEI. V lost 4 bases to trimming and J lost 6 bases, with 13 bases between them. CDR3 size: 14 residues. CDR3: CASSATGRGQPQHF. CDR3 bases: TGTGCCAGCAGTGCCACAGGGCGGGGTCAGCCCCAGCATTTT.

This clone was counted a few times. This chain links TRBV6-1 with TRBJ1-4; D gene uncertain. The ends were cut back, 4 bases at V and 7 bases at J, with 13 bases in the middle. The CDR3 covers 14 residues. Per germline, CDR1 MNHNS and CDR2 SASEGT. The CDR3 region is CASSVSGLGEKLFF. In DNA, the CDR3 is TGTGCCAGCAGTGTCTCCGGGTTGGGTGAAAAACTGTTTTTT.

The rearrangement uses TRBV10-1 and TRBJ2-1; D is unclear. There are 14 residues in the CDR3. Germline V lookup: CDR1 WNHNN, CDR2 SYGVQD (reference sequence). Trimming stripped 8 bases from V and 1 base from J, with 12 bases between. Written as DNA, the CDR3 is TGCGCCAGCCGTCAAGATCAATCCTACAATGAGCAGTTCTTC. It codes for CASRQDQSYNEQFF.

The CDR3 protein is CASSVSGTVTSGANVLTF. The CDR3 DNA sequence: TGTGCCAGCAGCGTATCCGGGACAGTTACCTCTGGGGCCAACGTCCTGACTTTC. The chain employs TRBV9 and TRBJ2-6; 7 bases fit TRBD1. With V trimmed by 1 base and J by 0 bases, 7 bases remained unmatched. Germline V gene sequence: CDR1 SGDLS, CDR2 YYNGEE. This CDR3 spans 18 amino acids.

The chain has TRBV2 and TRBJ1-1, with D unclear. Germline CDR1 and CDR2: SNHLY and FYNNEI. This CDR3 comprises 13 residues. Trimming removed 6 bases at V and 0 bases at J, with 8 bases between. CDR3 loop: CASSLTVNTEAFF. CDR3 bases: TGTGCCAGCAGCCTAACAGTGAACACTGAAGCTTTCTTT.

In its sample, this clone was seen once. The sample carries other DNA sequences with the same CDR3. J is TRBJ2-7 and V is TRBV5-4; 8 positions agree with TRBD2. The junction had 3 bases not matched to a gene; V was cut back by 4 bases and J by 0 bases. Germline CDR1 reads SGHNT; CDR2 reads YYREEE (reference sequence). This CDR3 comprises 14 residues. The CDR3 sequence: CASSPSGSSYEQYF. The CDR3, as DNA: TGTGCCAGCAGCCCCAGCGGGAGCTCCTACGAGCAGTACTTC.

The rearrangement joins TRBV6-1 to TRBJ2-1, with D tentatively TRBD2 (5 bases). CDR1 MNHNS and CDR2 SASEGT come from the germline V gene. Deletions cut 5 bases from V and 3 bases from J, with 23 bases between. This CDR3 contains 18 residues. Here the CDR3 reads CASSQERPPGLNYNEQFF. CDR3 nucleotides: TGTGCCAGCAGTCAAGAGCGGCCCCCCGGACTGAACTACAATGAGCAGTTCTTC.

The genes are TRBV5-1 and TRBJ2-3; the D gene is possibly TRBD1 (5 bases). CDR3 length: 17 amino acids. V was trimmed by 2 bases and J by 0 bases, leaving 16 bases between them. Looked up from germline, CDR1 is SGHRS and CDR2 is YFSETQ. The CDR3 loop reads CASSFRGRAYSTDTQYF. The CDR3, as DNA: TGCGCCAGCAGCTTTAGGGGTCGGGCATATAGCACAGATACGCAGTATTTT.

The V and J genes are TRBV5-6 and TRBJ1-5; no definite D call. The CDR3 covers 17 residues. V lost 4 bases to trimming and J lost 2 bases, with 19 bases between them. The germline V gene encodes CDR1 SGHDT and CDR2 YYEEEE. The CDR3 DNA is TGTGCCAGCAGCAAAAACACCCACTACGGGGGCAATCAGCCCCAGCATTTT. This codes for CASSKNTHYGGNQPQHF.